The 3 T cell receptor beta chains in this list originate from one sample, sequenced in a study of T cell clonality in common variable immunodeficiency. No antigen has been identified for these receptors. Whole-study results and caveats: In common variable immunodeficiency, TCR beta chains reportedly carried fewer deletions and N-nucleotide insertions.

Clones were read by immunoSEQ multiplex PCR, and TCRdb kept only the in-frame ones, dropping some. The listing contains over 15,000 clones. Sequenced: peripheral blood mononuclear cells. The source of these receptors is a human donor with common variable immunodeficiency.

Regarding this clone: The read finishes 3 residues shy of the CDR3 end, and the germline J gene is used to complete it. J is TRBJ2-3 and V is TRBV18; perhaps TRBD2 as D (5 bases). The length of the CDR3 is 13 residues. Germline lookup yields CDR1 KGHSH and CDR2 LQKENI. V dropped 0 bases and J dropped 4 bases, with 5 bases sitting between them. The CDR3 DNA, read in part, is TGTGCCAGCTCACCACCTAGCGCAGATACG. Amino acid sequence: CASSPPSADT. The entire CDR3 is CASSPPSADTQYF.

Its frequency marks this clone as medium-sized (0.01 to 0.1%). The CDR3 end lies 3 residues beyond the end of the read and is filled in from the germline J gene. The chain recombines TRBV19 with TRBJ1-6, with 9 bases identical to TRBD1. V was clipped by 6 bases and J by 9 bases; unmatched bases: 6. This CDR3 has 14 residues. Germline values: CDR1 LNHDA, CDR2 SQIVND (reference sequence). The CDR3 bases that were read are TGTGCCAGTAGATCCGGGACAGGGACTTCACCC. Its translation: CASRSGTGTSP. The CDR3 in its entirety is CASRSGTGTSPLHF.

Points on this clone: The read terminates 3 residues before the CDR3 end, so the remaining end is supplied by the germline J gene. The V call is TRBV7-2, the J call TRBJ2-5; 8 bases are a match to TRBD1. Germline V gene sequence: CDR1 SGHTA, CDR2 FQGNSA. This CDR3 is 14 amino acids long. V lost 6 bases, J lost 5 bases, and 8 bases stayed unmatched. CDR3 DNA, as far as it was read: TGTGCCAGCAGGCGGACAGGGAGCCCGGAGACC. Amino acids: CASRRTGSPET. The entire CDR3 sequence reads CASRRTGSPETQYF.